This section outlines one TCR beta chain sequence together with its context. What it binds is not known. Other DNA sequences in this sample translate to the same CDR3. The sample is drawn from a study of shared clonotypes between healthy human individuals. Only Caucasian adults living in Nashville, Tennessee served as donors. TCRdb's table, derived via immunoSEQ multiplex PCR, lists solely in-frame clones and lacks some. The sample holds roughly 2.5 million clones, around 94% seen once. Overall study results and limits: Clonotype sharing levels among donors were expected to vary with sequencing depth. Sharing across four donors was seen in 4.5% to 6.5% of naive CD4 clonotypes.

Material for sequencing was naive CD4+ T cells sorted from blood. Subset noted: CD45RA+ positively selected. The source of this sequence is a man aged 18 to 29 in good health.

The CDR3 DNA reads TGTGCCAGCAGCTTAGGACTAGCGGAGGAGACCCAGTACTTC. It specifies CASSLGLAEETQYF. This chain joins TRBV11-2 and TRBJ2-5; 9 bases align to TRBD2. CDR1 and CDR2 from the germline V gene are SGHAT and FQNNGV. The CDR3 is made up of 14 amino acids. V trimming: 1 base; J trimming: 5 bases; junction bases outside the gene matches: 2.